Sequencing of this T cell receptor beta chain was carried out in a study of T cell repertoires in cytomegalovirus infection. The length of the CDR3 is 15 residues. V was pared by 9 bases and J by 2 bases, with 11 bases of the junction left unmatched. Germline V gene lookup returns CDR1 ENHRY and CDR2 SYGVKD. TCRdb reprocessed the reads via MiXCR and lists one record per CDR3 protein. In the table there are tens of thousands of distinct CDR3 sequences, nearly 20% of which are singletons. Study-level findings and limits: The ex vivo response showed dominance by HLA-C-restricted CMV-specific TCR beta clonotypes.

This clonotype was observed a few times. Its antigen is undetermined. This sequence originates from a human donor in good health (CMV status not recorded). Some clones in this sample may be carry-over from other donors' samples. The chain uses TRBV10-3 and TRBJ2-5; 8 bases match TRBD2. This specimen was CD8+ T cells from cultured PBMCs, taken from culture after CMV antigen stimulation. The CDR3 DNA is TGTGCCATACCCCCAAGAGCGGGGGAACAAGAGACCCAGTACTTC. Translated: CAIPPRAGEQETQYF.